Listed here are 3 T cell receptor beta chains from one sample, sequenced in a study of PD-1 blockade in classical Hodgkin lymphoma. Documented time point: cycle 4 day 1 (C4D1), after more than five weeks of nivolumab. Each patient's relapse followed autologous stem cell transplantation, and brentuximab vedotin exposure varied. Libraries were prepared by immunoSEQ multiplex PCR; TCRdb keeps only in-frame clonotypes and omits some of them. The table includes 40,000 to 55,000 clones, 78% detected once. The source was peripheral blood mononuclear cells (PBMCs), collected before the fourth cycle of nivolumab. The source is a human donor with classical Hodgkin lymphoma.

The chain uses TRBV7-9 and TRBJ2-4; D may be TRBD1 (5 bases). V shed 5 bases and J shed 5 bases, with 10 bases lying between them. Per the germline V gene, CDR1 is SEHNR and CDR2 is FQNEAQ (reference sequence). This CDR3 region has 13 residues. CDR3 sequence reads: CASSSDRENIQYF. In nucleotides, the CDR3 is TGTGCCAGCAGCAGCGACAGAGAAAACATTCAGTACTTC.

The chain has TRBV25-1 and TRBJ1-2; D gene uncertain. Germline CDR1 and CDR2: MGHDK and SYGVNS. The V and J ends lost 5 bases and 1 base respectively, with 8 bases between them. The CDR3 is 13 amino acids. CDR3 sequence: CASSRSLNYGYTF. CDR3 coding DNA: TGTGCCAGCAGTCGATCACTTAACTATGGCTACACCTTC.

The V gene is TRBV6-6, the J gene TRBJ1-1, with a weak D call TRBD1 (6 bases). This CDR3 is 15 amino acids long. V lost 7 bases and J lost 5, with 20 bases in between. Germline CDR1 reads MNHNY; CDR2 reads SVGAGI (reference sequence). CDR3 DNA sequence: TGTGCCAGCACCGGAGGAGGGGGGGCGTGGACTGAAGCTTTCTTT. It is translated as CASTGGGGAWTEAFF.